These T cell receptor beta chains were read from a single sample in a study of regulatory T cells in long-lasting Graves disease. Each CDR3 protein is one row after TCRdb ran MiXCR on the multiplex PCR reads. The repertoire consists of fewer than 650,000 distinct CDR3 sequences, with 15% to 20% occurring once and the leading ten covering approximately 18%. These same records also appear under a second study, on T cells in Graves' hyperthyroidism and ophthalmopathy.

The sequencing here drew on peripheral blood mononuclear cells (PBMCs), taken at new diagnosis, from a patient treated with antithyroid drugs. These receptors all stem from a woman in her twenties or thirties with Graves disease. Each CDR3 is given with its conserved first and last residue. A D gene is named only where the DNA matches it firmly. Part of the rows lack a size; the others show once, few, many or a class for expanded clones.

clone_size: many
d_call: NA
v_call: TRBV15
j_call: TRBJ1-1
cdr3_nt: TGTGCCACCAGCAGAGCGCCCCGTTACACTGAAGCTTTCTTT
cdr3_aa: CATSRAPRYTEAFF

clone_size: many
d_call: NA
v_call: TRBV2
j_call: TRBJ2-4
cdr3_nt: TGTGCCAGCAGTGAAACAGGGTCGAGAAACATTCAGTACTTC
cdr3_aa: CASSETGSRNIQYF

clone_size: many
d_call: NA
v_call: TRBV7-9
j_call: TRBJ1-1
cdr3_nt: TGTGCCAGCAGCGTCGGTAATATCGGGACTGAAGCTTTCTTT
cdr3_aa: CASSVGNIGTEAFF

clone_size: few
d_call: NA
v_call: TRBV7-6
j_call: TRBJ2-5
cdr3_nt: TGTGCCAGCAGCCCCAGCCCGCTCCAAGAGACCCAGTACTTC
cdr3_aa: CASSPSPLQETQYF

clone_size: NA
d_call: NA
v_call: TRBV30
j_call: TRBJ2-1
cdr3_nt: TGTGCCTGGAGTATCGACTTGAGCTCCTACAATGAGCAGTTCTTC
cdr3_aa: CAWSIDLSSYNEQFF

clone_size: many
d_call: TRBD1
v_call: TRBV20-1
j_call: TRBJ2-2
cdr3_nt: TGCAGTGCTAGTCGCGGACAGGACACCGGGGAGCTGTTTTTT
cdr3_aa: CSASRGQDTGELFF

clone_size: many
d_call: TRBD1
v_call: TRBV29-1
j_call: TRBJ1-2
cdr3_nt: TGCAGCGTTGAAGATCTTGGGACAGAGTTTTATGGCTACACCTTC
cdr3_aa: CSVEDLGTEFYGYTF

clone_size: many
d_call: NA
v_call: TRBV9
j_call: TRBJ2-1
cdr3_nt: TGTGCCAGCAGCGTTGTACCAAGACTGTACAATGAGCAGTTCTTC
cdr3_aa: CASSVVPRLYNEQFF

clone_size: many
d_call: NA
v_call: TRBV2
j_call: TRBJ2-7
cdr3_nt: TGTGCCACCCGGCGACAGGCAGAGTCCTACGAGCAGTACTTC
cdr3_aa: CATRRQAESYEQYF

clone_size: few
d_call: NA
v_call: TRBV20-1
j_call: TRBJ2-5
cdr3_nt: TGCAGTGCTAGAAGGGACTCTGAGACCCAGTACTTC
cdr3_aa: CSARRDSETQYF

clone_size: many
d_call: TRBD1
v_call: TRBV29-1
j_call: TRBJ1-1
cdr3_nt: TGCAGCGTGCCGGGACAGAGAGGCACTGAAGCTTTCTTT
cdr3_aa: CSVPGQRGTEAFF

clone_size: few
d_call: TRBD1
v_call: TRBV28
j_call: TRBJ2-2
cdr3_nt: TGTGCCAGCAGTCTACTCACCGGGACAGGGGTTGCCGGGGAGCTGTTTTTT
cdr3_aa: CASSLLTGTGVAGELFF

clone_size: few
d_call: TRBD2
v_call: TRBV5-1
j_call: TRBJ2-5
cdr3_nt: TGCGCCAGCGCTTCATCGGGAGGAGAGGAGACCCAGTACTTC
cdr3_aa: CASASSGGEETQYF

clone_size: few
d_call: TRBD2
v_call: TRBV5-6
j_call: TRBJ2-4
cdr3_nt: TGTGCCAGCAGCTTGGGACTAGCGGGAGGGATGAGGGCCAAAAACATTCAGTACTTC
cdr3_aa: CASSLGLAGGMRAKNIQYF

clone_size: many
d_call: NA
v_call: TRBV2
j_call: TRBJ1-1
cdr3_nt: TGTGCCAGCACAAAGGAGACGAACACTGAAGCTTTCTTT
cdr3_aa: CASTKETNTEAFF

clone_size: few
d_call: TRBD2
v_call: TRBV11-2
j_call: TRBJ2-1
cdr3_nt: TGTGCCAGCAGCTTAGGGACTAGCGGGTATTCAGCCTACAATGAGCAGTTCTTC
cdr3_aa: CASSLGTSGYSAYNEQFF

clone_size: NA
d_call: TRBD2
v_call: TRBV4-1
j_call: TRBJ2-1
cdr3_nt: TGCGCCAGCAGCCAAGCACTAGCGGGAGTATTAGTTGAGCAGTTCTTC
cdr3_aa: CASSQALAGVLVEQFF

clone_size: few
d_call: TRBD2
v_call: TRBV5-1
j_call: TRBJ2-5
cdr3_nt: TGCGCCAGCAGCACGGTTGGGACTAGCGGGAGTGAGACCCAGTACTTC
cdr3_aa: CASSTVGTSGSETQYF

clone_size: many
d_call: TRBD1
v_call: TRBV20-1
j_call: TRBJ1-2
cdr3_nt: TGCAGTGCCCGGGACAGATATGGCTACACCTTC
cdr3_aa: CSARDRYGYTF